This T cell receptor beta chain appears in the sequencing data of a study of shared clonotypes between healthy human individuals. The assay was run at deep level. Repertoires were generated with immunoSEQ multiplex PCR, while TCRdb's copy carries only in-frame clones and drops some. The data hold 100,000 to 130,000 clones, with roughly two thirds observed a single time. The CDR3 sequence is 16 residues long. Trimming took 0 bases from V and 3 from J, leaving 13 bases between them. Germline V CDR1 and CDR2: LGHNA, YNFKEQ. CD8 memory merged CD45RO+ with CCR7-negative CD45RA+ TemRA cells. The chain is built from TRBV4-2 and TRBJ2-3; D tentatively reads TRBD1 or TRBD2 (6 bases each). The receptor's source is a woman in her twenties or thirties in good health. Material for sequencing was memory CD8+ T cells sorted from blood. Subset defined: CD45RO+ cells pooled with CCR7-negative TemRA cells. In nucleotides, the CDR3 is TGTGCCAGCAGCCAAGAAGGGGGTAGCGGAACAGATACGCAGTATTTT. Its translation is CASSQEGGSGTDTQYF.